The rows below give T cell receptor beta chains drawn from one sample of a study of CD8 T cells in Susac syndrome. TCRdb reprocessed the immunoSEQ multiplex PCR reads with MiXCR, giving one entry per CDR3 protein. The profile covers 67,000 or so distinct CDR3 sequences, with roughly 93% appearing a single time and roughly 0.15% taken by the ten largest. Sequences were obtained from CD4+ T cells from PBMCs. The source is a human donor with Susac syndrome. Both conserved end residues are part of each CDR3. The D gene is left open where the match is weak.

.	TRBV2	TRBJ1-2	TGTGCCAGCACATACCACTCGAGGGGGGCCTATGGCTACACCTTC	CASTYHSRGAYGYTF
TRBD1	TRBV27	TRBJ1-2	TGTGCCAGTATGGGACAGAATTATGGCTACACCTTC	CASMGQNYGYTF
.	TRBV7-8	TRBJ2-7	TGTGCCAGCAGCTTACAGACAGGCTCCTACGAGCAGTACTTC	CASSLQTGSYEQYF
.	TRBV27	TRBJ1-6	TGTGCCAGCAGTCTCCGAGGGGGGCCTCCCGACTTCAACTATAATTCACCCCTCCACTTT	CASSLRGGPPDFNYNSPLHF
.	TRBV15	TRBJ2-5	TGTGCCACCAGCAGAGGAGGCGGGGATCCAGGAGAGACCCAGTACTTC	CATSRGGGDPGETQYF
TRBD1	TRBV5-1	TRBJ1-1	TGCGCCAGCAGCTTGGGAGGGACAGGGGGCGGTGAAGCTTTCTTT	CASSLGGTGGGEAFF
.	TRBV15	TRBJ2-7	TGTGCCACCAGCAGACCCGGGCGGTACGAGCAGTACTTC	CATSRPGRYEQYF
.	TRBV4-1	TRBJ1-3	TGCGCCAGCAGCCAACAGGTCACGGCTGGAAACACCATATATTTT	CASSQQVTAGNTIYF
TRBD1	TRBV6-5	TRBJ1-1	TGTGCCAGCAGTTACTCGCAGGGGGCGGTAGATGAGGACACTGAAGCTTTCTTT	CASSYSQGAVDEDTEAFF
.	TRBV11-3	TRBJ2-2	TGTGCCAGCGGGCCGGCTCGCACCGGGGAGCTGTTTTTT	CASGPARTGELFF
TRBD1	TRBV12-5	TRBJ2-3	TGTGCTAGTGGTTTGACAGGGGGCACAGATACGCAGTATTTT	CASGLTGGTDTQYF
.	TRBV20-1	TRBJ1-5	TGCAGTGCTGGTGACAGGAGCAATCAGCCCCAGCATTTT	CSAGDRSNQPQHF
TRBD2	TRBV6-5	TRBJ2-1	TGTGCCAGCAGCCGCCCGGGCGGGGGGGCCAATGAGCAGTTCTTC	CASSRPGGGANEQFF
.	TRBV5-1	TRBJ1-6	TGCGCCAGCAGCTTGGGTCCAATCCCCAATTCACCCCTCCACTTT	CASSLGPIPNSPLHF
.	TRBV7-9	TRBJ2-1	TGTGCCAGCAGCGCCCCTCAGGGATTTCTCTCCTACAATGAGCAGTTCTTC	CASSAPQGFLSYNEQFF
.	TRBV5-1	TRBJ1-2	TGCGCCAGCAGCCGGTTGCGTTCAGCTAACTATGGCTACACCTTC	CASSRLRSANYGYTF
.	TRBV9	TRBJ1-2	TGTGCCAGTACAGGGTATAACTATGGCTACACCTTC	CASTGYNYGYTF
.	TRBV7-2	TRBJ1-5	TGTGCCAGCAGTTATTCTAAGGGTAAAGGTCAGCCCCAGCATTTT	CASSYSKGKGQPQHF
.	TRBV28	TRBJ2-3	TGTGCCAGCAGGGGGTGGGGGGCCCGCACAGATACGCAGTATTTT	CASRGWGARTDTQYF
.	TRBV7-8	TRBJ2-2	TGTGCCAGTTTCGTAGGCGGTTACACCGGGGAGCTGTTTTTT	CASFVGGYTGELFF
.	TRBV30	TRBJ2-5	TGTGCCTGGAGTGTACTGTTTGAAACCCAGTACTTC	CAWSVLFETQYF
TRBD2	TRBV4-2	TRBJ2-1	TGTGCCAGCAGCCAAACCGGGACTAGCTGGGACAATGAGCAGTTCTTC	CASSQTGTSWDNEQFF
.	TRBV5-1	TRBJ2-7	TGCGCCAGCAGCGTCGGCAGCTACTACGAGCAGTACTTC	CASSVGSYYEQYF